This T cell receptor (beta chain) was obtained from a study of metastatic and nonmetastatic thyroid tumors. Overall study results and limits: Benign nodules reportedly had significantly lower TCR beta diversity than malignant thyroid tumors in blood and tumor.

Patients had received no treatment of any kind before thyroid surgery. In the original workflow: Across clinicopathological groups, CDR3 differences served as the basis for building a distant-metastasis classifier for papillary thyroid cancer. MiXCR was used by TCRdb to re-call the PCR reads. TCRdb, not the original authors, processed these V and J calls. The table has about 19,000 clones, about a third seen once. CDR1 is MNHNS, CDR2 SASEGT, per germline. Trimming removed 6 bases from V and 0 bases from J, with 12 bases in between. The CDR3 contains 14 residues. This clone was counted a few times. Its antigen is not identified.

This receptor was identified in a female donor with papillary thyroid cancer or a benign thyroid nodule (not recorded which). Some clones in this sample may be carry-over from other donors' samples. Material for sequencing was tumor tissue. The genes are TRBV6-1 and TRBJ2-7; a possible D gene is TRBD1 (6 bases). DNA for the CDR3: TGTGCCAGCAGACAGGGTGCCCTCTCCTACGAGCAGTACTTC. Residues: CASRQGALSYEQYF.